This T cell receptor beta chain was captured by sequencing in a study of chemoradiotherapy in HPV16-positive cancers. The table came from immunoSEQ multiplex PCR; TCRdb's copy has only in-frame clones and leaves some out. Of more than 7,500 clones listed, roughly four fifths are singletons. The germline V gene encodes CDR1 SEHNR and CDR2 FQNEAQ (reference sequence). The germline V and J ends were trimmed by 5 bases and 1 base, with 18 bases remaining between them. This CDR3 is built from 17 residues. Sampling was performed from a patient who underwent chemoradiotherapy. The chain joins TRBV7-9 to TRBJ2-1; tentative D call: TRBD1 (6 bases). The origin of this receptor is a human donor with HPV-associated anogenital cancer. The CDR3 reads CASSPKNRELSYNEQFF. The CDR3 DNA sequence: TGTGCCAGCAGCCCAAAAAACAGGGAACTTTCCTACAATGAGCAGTTCTTC.